The 3 T cell receptor beta chains presented below share a single source sample, sequenced in a study of long-term antiretroviral therapy in people with HIV. immunoSEQ v3.0 was run at survey level. The protocol was immunoSEQ multiplex PCR, while the TCRdb copy is restricted to in-frame clones and leaves out a portion. This sample has approximately 30,000 clones, with around 84% found just once. The source was unsorted PBMCs, collected 0.4 years after starting antiretroviral therapy. The source of these receptors is a man between 18 and 35 years old with HIV.

The table lists this clone with a count of one. The chain links TRBV19 to TRBJ2-1; no reliable D call. This CDR3 has 13 amino acids. Per the germline V gene, CDR1 is LNHDA and CDR2 is SQIVND (reference sequence). V lost 7 bases to trimming and J lost 2 bases, with 9 bases between them. The CDR3 here is CASISAAYNEQFF. CDR3 DNA sequence: TGTGCCAGTATTTCGGCCGCCTACAATGAGCAGTTCTTC.

This chain's CDR3 is CASSEEAFF. In DNA, the CDR3 is TGTGCCAGCAGTGAAGAAGCTTTCTTT. The genes are TRBV6-1 and TRBJ1-1; the D is unclear. CDR3 length: 9 residues. The germline V and J ends were trimmed by 1 base and 9 bases, with 0 bases remaining between them. From germline, CDR1 is MNHNS and CDR2 SASEGT.

Note on this clone: The junction differs from germline at one of its ends, possibly a read error. This chain links TRBV4-3 with TRBJ2-7; possible D gene TRBD1, 7 bases. The germline gives CDR1 LGHNA, CDR2 YSLEER. This CDR3 contains 16 residues. CDR3 in amino acids: CASSQDKGGGSNEQYF. The CDR3 nucleotides read TGCGCCAGCAGCCAAGATAAAGGAGGGGGCTCCAACGAGCAGTACTTC.